These 27 T cell receptor beta chains came from one sample sequenced in a study of OX40 agonist ivuxolimab in advanced cancers. TCRdb keeps only in-frame clones here, not all; method: immunoSEQ multiplex PCR. The repertoire holds around 30,000 clones, with approximately 85% as singletons. The source was CD4+ or CD8+ T cells sorted from blood, collected in a trial of the OX40 agonist ivuxolimab. These TCRs come from an adult with an advanced solid tumor such as melanoma, head and neck, liver or kidney cancer.

This clone was recorded only once. This rearrangement joins TRBV5-1 to TRBJ2-7; 10 bases fit TRBD1. CDR3 length: 15 residues. Germline V lookup: CDR1 SGHRS, CDR2 YFSETQ. The trim removed 3 bases at V and 3 bases at J, leaving 6 bases unmatched. The CDR3 here is CASSYRDRGLYEQYF. The CDR3 DNA reads TGCGCCAGCAGCTACCGGGACAGGGGACTCTACGAGCAGTACTTC.

This rearrangement joins TRBV7-9 to TRBJ1-1; D remains ambiguous. Per germline, CDR1 SEHNR and CDR2 FQNEAQ (reference sequence). V shed 4 bases and J shed 7 bases, with 16 bases lying between them. The CDR3 length is 14 residues. CDR3 amino acids: CASSSRATLDEAFF. CDR3 nucleotide sequence: TGTGCCAGCAGCTCACGAGCGACATTGGATGAAGCTTTCTTT.

The chain has TRBV30 and TRBJ1-1; possibly TRBD1 for D (6 bases). CDR1 and CDR2 from the germline V gene are GTSNPN and SVGIG (reference sequence). The CDR3 consists of 14 residues. Trimming cost V 0 bases and J 1 base, with 9 bases left between them. The CDR3 DNA reads as TGTGCCTGGAGTGTGGACAGTCCGAACACTGAAGCTTTCTTT. Amino acid sequence: CAWSVDSPNTEAFF.

The CDR3, as DNA: TGTGCCAGCTCACCCAGCGGGGGGATCACAGATACGCAGTATTTT. Amino acids: CASSPSGGITDTQYF. This chain uses TRBV18 with TRBJ2-3; TRBD2 agrees at 9 bases. V lost 3 bases to trimming and J lost 2 bases; unmatched junction nucleotides: 3. This CDR3 region has 15 residues. In germline, CDR1 is KGHSH, CDR2 LQKENI.

This rearrangement joins TRBV25-1 to TRBJ2-7; D is uncertain. Per the germline V gene, CDR1 is MGHDK and CDR2 is SYGVNS. V was pared by 5 bases and J by 5 bases, with 7 bases between. The CDR3 spans 11 residues. The CDR3: CASSTSNEQYF. Written as DNA, the CDR3 is TGTGCCAGCAGTACATCTAACGAGCAGTACTTC.

The rearrangement links TRBV6-6 to TRBJ2-5; no definite D call. This CDR3 is 16 amino acids long. Trimming pared 0 bases from V and 1 base from J, leaving 12 bases between. Germline CDR1 reads MNHNY; CDR2 reads SVGAGI (reference sequence). The CDR3 region has the DNA TGTGCCAGCAGTTACTCGTATTGGGGAACCCAAGAGACCCAGTACTTC. Translation: CASSYSYWGTQETQYF.

Concerning this clone: Other DNA sequences of this sample code for an identical CDR3. The chain links TRBV27 to TRBJ1-1; D possibly corresponds to TRBD1 (5 bases). The V end lost 1 base, the J end lost 1 base, and 7 bases lay between the germline ends. Germline V gives CDR1 MNHEY, CDR2 SMNVEV (reference sequence). CDR3 length equals 14 residues. DNA of the CDR3: TGTGCCAGCAGTTTATGGGGGGGGAACACTGAAGCTTTCTTT. Amino acid sequence: CASSLWGGNTEAFF.

V gene TRBV11-2 combines with J gene TRBJ1-2; 9 nucleotides line up with TRBD1. The CDR3 has 14 amino acids. J was trimmed by 8 bases and V by 2 bases; bases with no gene match: 6. CDR1 is SGHAT, CDR2 FQNNGV, per germline. The CDR3 region has the DNA TGTGCCAGCAGCTTAACAGGGGGCTTTGAAGGCTACACCTTC. Translation gives CASSLTGGFEGYTF.

This clone was seen just once. One end of the junction fails to match germline, which may point to a read error. V is TRBV11-2 and J is TRBJ2-5; no clear D gene. The V gene's germline CDR1 is SGHAT and CDR2 FQNNGV. CDR3 length: 12 amino acids. The CDR3 reads CASSPQAGSTDF. CDR3 DNA: TGTGCCAGCAGCCCTCAAGCAGGATCGACGGACTTC.

This chain uses TRBV4-3 with TRBJ2-7; TRBD1 aligns across 12 bases. CDR1 and CDR2 from the germline V gene are LGHNA and YSLEER. The CDR3 length is 16 residues. The V and J ends lost 0 bases and 7 bases, in that order; junction bases with no gene match: 7. The chain's CDR3 is CASSQDLGQGAWEQYF. CDR3 DNA sequence: TGCGCCAGCAGCCAAGATTTGGGACAGGGGGCCTGGGAGCAGTACTTC.

The V gene is TRBV4-1, the J gene TRBJ2-7, with 7 bases that match TRBD1. There are 14 residues in the CDR3. V lost 4 bases to trimming and J lost 7 bases; unmatched junction nucleotides: 10. Germline values: CDR1 MGHRA, CDR2 YSYEKL. This CDR3 reads CASSPIYRGREQYF. CDR3 nucleotides: TGCGCCAGCAGCCCCATATACAGGGGACGGGAGCAGTACTTC.

This chain joins TRBV6-5 and TRBJ2-7; no clear D. V lost 0 bases and J lost 3, with 9 bases in between. Germline loops: CDR1 MNHEY, CDR2 SVGAGI. This CDR3 comprises 14 residues. CDR3 loop: CASSYSNQVYEQYF. CDR3 sequence (DNA): TGTGCCAGCAGTTACTCGAATCAGGTCTACGAGCAGTACTTC.

This chain joins TRBV7-2 and TRBJ2-5, with a possible D match to TRBD1 (5 bases). V lost 4 bases and J 4 bases, leaving 19 bases between the germline ends. Germline CDR1 is SGHTA and CDR2 is FQGNSA. This CDR3 has 16 residues. This chain's CDR3 is CASSWSTGSLLETQYF. CDR3 nucleotides: TGTGCCAGCAGCTGGAGTACAGGATCACTGTTAGAGACCCAGTACTTC.

The chain links TRBV6-5 to TRBJ1-4; D gene ambiguous. V lost 0 bases to trimming and J lost 0 bases, with 5 bases between them. Germline V lookup: CDR1 MNHEY, CDR2 SVGAGI. CDR3 size: 15 residues. DNA of the CDR3: TGTGCCAGCAGTTACTCGGGCGCAACTAATGAAAAACTGTTTTTT. It yields the protein CASSYSGATNEKLFF.

A word on this clone: The junction departs from germline at one end; a sequencing error may be responsible. The chain carries TRBV13 and TRBJ1-2; D gene uncertain. CDR3 size: 12 residues. Looked up from germline, CDR1 is PRHDT and CDR2 is FYEKMQ (reference sequence). In DNA, the CDR3 is TGTGCCAGCGGCTTGGGTCGGCTTGGCTACACCTTC. Encoded protein: CASGLGRLGYTF.

The chain links TRBV4-1 to TRBJ2-1; 9 bases match TRBD1. This CDR3 is 15 amino acids long. CDR1 is MGHRA and CDR2 is YSYEKL in the germline V gene. Trimming took 4 bases from V and 6 from J; bases not matched to a gene: 7. CDR3: CASSPWDRVVNEQFF. CDR3 coding DNA: TGCGCCAGCAGCCCCTGGGACAGGGTAGTCAATGAGCAGTTCTTC.

The table lists this clone with a count of one. V usage is TRBV21-1 and J usage is TRBJ1-6. TRBV21-1 has pseudogene status. The CDR3 sequence is 17 residues long. CDR3 in amino acids: CASSTWKSPGDNSPLHF. CDR3 sequence (DNA): TGTGCCAGCAGCACCTGGAAAAGCCCTGGGGATAATTCACCCCTCCACTTT.

This chain connects TRBV6-5 to TRBJ1-4; a possible D gene is TRBD1 (5 bases). The CDR3 sequence is 15 residues long. Per germline, CDR1 MNHEY and CDR2 SVGAGI. V was trimmed by 2 bases and J by 5 bases, leaving 12 bases between them. CDR3 sequence: CASSYAGPINEKLFF. CDR3 bases: TGTGCCAGCAGTTACGCGGGACCGATAAATGAAAAACTGTTTTTT.

The V and J genes are TRBV27 and TRBJ2-3; D ambiguous. The CDR3 is made up of 12 amino acids. The ends were cut back, 5 bases at V and 2 bases at J, with 5 bases in the middle. In germline, CDR1 is MNHEY, CDR2 SMNVEV (reference sequence). CDR3 in amino acids: CASSQPTDTQYF. The CDR3 DNA reads as TGTGCCAGCAGTCAACCCACAGATACGCAGTATTTT.

The chain carries TRBV29-1 and TRBJ2-5; D gene unclear. The CDR3 sequence is 11 residues long. V was shortened by 3 bases and J by 0 bases, with 2 bases between the two germline ends. Germline CDR1 reads SQVTM; CDR2 reads ANQGSEA. For the CDR3, the DNA is TGCAGCGTTGACTACCAAGAGACCCAGTACTTC. This sequence encodes CSVDYQETQYF. The full variable domain, in which reference TRBV29-1 and TRBJ2-5 provide the parts outside the CDR3, is SAVISQKPSRDICQRGTSLTIQCQVDSQVTMMFWYRQQPGQSLTLIATANQGSEATYESGFVIDKFPISRPNLTFSTLTVSNMSPEDSSIYLCSVDYQETQYFGPGTRLLVL.

In its sample, this clone was seen a few times. The chain uses TRBV29-1 and TRBJ1-1; D remains ambiguous. Germline CDR1 is SQVTM and CDR2 is ANQGSEA. The V gene lost 2 bases and the J gene lost 0 bases, with 10 bases spanning the gap. The CDR3 spans 14 residues. For the CDR3, the DNA is TGCAGCGTTGAACAGCCCACCCTGAACACTGAAGCTTTCTTT. Protein sequence: CSVEQPTLNTEAFF.

This clone has a single count. V and J are TRBV21-1 and TRBJ2-7; TRBD2, as called in the table, went unchecked against the DNA. TRBV21-1 is described as a pseudogene. CDR3 length equals 12 residues. The CDR3 loop reads CASRSLPGIVYF. DNA for the CDR3: TGTGCCAGCAGATCCTTGCCCGGGATTGTATACTTC.

The chain joins TRBV4-1 to TRBJ1-5; D remains unclear. Germline V gives CDR1 MGHRA, CDR2 YSYEKL. The V end was cut by 4 bases, the J end by 4 bases, with 8 bases between. The CDR3 runs to 13 residues. CDR3 in amino acids: CASSLWANQPQHF. CDR3 bases: TGCGCCAGCAGCCTATGGGCGAATCAGCCCCAGCATTTT.

By frequency in the sample, this clone is medium-sized. The rearrangement links TRBV6-6 to TRBJ1-6; D gene uncertain. The CDR3 is 15 amino acids. CDR1 MNHNY and CDR2 SVGAGI come from the germline V gene (reference sequence). Here the CDR3 DNA reads TGTGCTATAAAAGGGCGCATCTCCTATAATTCACCCCTCCACTTT. This encodes CAIKGRISYNSPLHF.

In DNA form, the CDR3 reads TGTGCCAGCAAATCGGACATAAATCTCAATCAGCCCCAGCATTTT. This gives the protein CASKSDINLNQPQHF. The genes are TRBV2 and TRBJ1-5; possible D gene TRBD1, 5 bases. Germline assignment: CDR1 SNHLY and CDR2 FYNNEI. V was clipped by 7 bases and J by 3 bases, with 16 bases between them. The length of the CDR3 is 15 residues.

The chain couples TRBV19 to TRBJ2-7; no reliable D call. The V gene's germline CDR1 is LNHDA and CDR2 SQIVND (reference sequence). Between the trimmed V and J ends, which lost 5 bases and 3 bases, there was a span of 11 bases. This CDR3 has 13 amino acids. The CDR3 DNA reads TGTGCCAGTAGTCCCGGGTCGATCTACGAGCAGTACTTC. Amino acids: CASSPGSIYEQYF.

This sequence joins TRBV4-1 and TRBJ1-3; D remains ambiguous. Looked up from germline, CDR1 is MGHRA and CDR2 is YSYEKL. Trimming removed 6 bases at V and 4 bases at J, with 7 bases between. This CDR3 has 12 amino acids. The CDR3 coding sequence is TGCGCCAGCAGGGGTCAGGGAAACACCATATATTTT. Translating gives CASRGQGNTIYF.